This is a list of T cell receptor beta chains from one sample in a study of tumor-infiltrating lymphocytes in primary liver carcinoma. Each CDR3 protein gets one entry after TCRdb re-called the multiplex PCR reads with MiXCR. The table lists over 45,000 distinct CDR3 sequences, about two thirds of them singletons. The sample consisted of liver tumor tissue from sampling region 5. Receptors were obtained from a man in his forties or fifties with primary liver carcinoma and hepatitis B virus infection. CDR3s include the opening cysteine and the closing phenylalanine or tryptophan. Each record gives: D gene, V gene, J gene, clone size, CDR3 DNA, CDR3 protein. The D gene is left open where the match is weak. Not every row has a clone size; where given, it reads once, few, many or a size class.

-	TRBV11-1	TRBJ2-7	-	TGTGCCAGCAGCTTGGGGGTAGGGAAGGAGCAGTACTTC	CASSLGVGKEQYF
-	TRBV11-1	TRBJ2-1	-	TGTGCCGGCAGCTTAGGCCGGACAAATAAGCAGTTCTTC	CAGSLGRTNKQFF
-	TRBV11-2	TRBJ2-2	-	-	CASSLVGRGTRELLF
TRBD1	TRBV6-2/TRBV6-3	TRBJ2-1	-	TGTGTCAGCAGTTACTCGATCAGAACAGGGGGCAATGAGCAGTTCTTC	CVSSYSIRTGGNEQFF
-	TRBV6-5	TRBJ2-1	once	TGTGCCAGCAGCGTGAGGGAAAGCTCCTACGATGAGCAGTTCTTC	CASSVRESSYDEQFF
-	TRBV7-9	TRBJ2-6	many	TGTGCCAGCAGCCGACAGGACGGGGACGTCCTGACTTTC	CASSRQDGDVLTF
-	TRBV4-1	TRBJ2-1	many	TGCGCCAGCAGCCAAGGCAACTATAACAATGAGCAGTTCTTC	CASSQGNYNNEQFF
-	TRBV6-5	TRBJ2-7	-	TGTGCCAGCAGCCGGGATCGCGAAGGCCACGGGCAGTATTTC	CASSRDREGHGQYF
-	TRBV11-2	TRBJ2-7	once	TGTGCCAGCCTCAAAGAGGCGCCCTACGGGCAGTACTTC	CASLKEAPYGQYF
-	TRBV5-1	TRBJ2-3	-	TGCGCCAGCAGCCGCGGGGCCTCTAGCACAGATACACAGTATTTT	CASSRGASSTDTQYF
-	TRBV4-2	TRBJ2-5	many	TGTGCCAGCAGCCCGGCGGCAGACCAAGAGACCCAGTACTTC	CASSPAADQETQYF
TRBD2	TRBV29-1	TRBJ2-3	-	TGCAGCGTCGATGGCGGGAGGGCAGGAGATACGCAGTATTTT	CSVDGGRAGDTQYF
-	TRBV10-1	TRBJ2-7	-	TGCGCCAGCAGTGATGGCGTGAGAAGGGACGAGCAGTACTTC	CASSDGVRRDEQYF
TRBD1	TRBV6-5	TRBJ2-6	once	TGTGCCAGCAGCCATTGGACAGGGATGAAAGCTGGGGCCAACGTCTTGACTTTC	CASSHWTGMKAGANVLTF
-	TRBV4-1	TRBJ1-5	medium-sized	TGCGCCAGCAGTCCAGGGGAGGTTGGTCTTCAGCCCCAGCATTTT	CASSPGEVGLQPQHF
-	TRBV5-1	TRBJ2-7	once	TGCGCCAGCAGCTCCAGGTGGCCCTTCTACGAGCAGTACTTC	CASSSRWPFYEQYF
-	TRBV20-1	TRBJ2-5	few	TGCAGTGCAACAATACCAGAGACCCAGTACTTC	CSATIPETQYF
TRBD2	TRBV5-6	TRBJ2-1	many	TGTGCCAGCACCTCGAGGGCGGGGGAGTACAATGAGCAGTTCTTC	CASTSRAGEYNEQFF
-	TRBV11-2	TRBJ1-2	-	TGTGCCAGCAGCTTAGAGGGGAACTATAGGTACACTTTC	CASSLEGNYRYTF
TRBD1	TRBV4-2	TRBJ2-1	once	TGTGCCAGCGGTCAAGAGCCGGAGGACAGGGGATGGAATGAGCAGTTCTTC	CASGQEPEDRGWNEQFF
TRBD2	TRBV6-6	TRBJ2-7	-	TGTGCCGTAGGCGGGGGAGAGTCCTATGAGCAGTACTTC	CAVGGGESYEQYF
TRBD1	TRBV29-1	TRBJ2-1	once	TGCACCGGATTGCCGGGACAGGGGGTGGATGAACAATTCTTC	CTGLPGQGVDEQFF
TRBD1	TRBV7-2	TRBJ2-7	-	TGTGCCAGCAGGGGGGACAGAAACGGGCAGTACTTC	CASRGDRNGQYF
-	TRBV15	TRBJ2-4	-	TGTGCCACCAGCAGAGAGATAGCCAAAAACATTCAGTACTTC	CATSREIAKNIQYF
-	TRBV28	TRBJ2-3	many	TGTGCCAGCAGTTTCCTTAGCGGCACAGATACGCAGTATTTT	CASSFLSGTDTQYF
-	TRBV10-1	TRBJ2-2	-	TGCGCCAACAGTGCCTTTTCACAGGGTCCGGGGAGGAACACCAGGGAGCTGTTTTTT	CANSAFSQGPGRNTRELFF
TRBD2	TRBV7-9	TRBJ2-1	many	TGTGCCAGCAGCCCGGGCAGGGCGGGAGTCTGGGATGAGCAGTTCTTC	CASSPGRAGVWDEQFF
TRBD2	TRBV7-8	TRBJ2-7	many	TGTGCCAGCAGCCCGGGGCCGGCTAGCGGTTACGAGCAGTACTTC	CASSPGPASGYEQYF
TRBD2	TRBV6-2/TRBV6-3	TRBJ2-7	-	TGTGCCAGGAGGCATACTAGCGGGATCCACGAGCAGTACTTC	CARRHTSGIHEQYF
TRBD1	TRBV4-1	TRBJ1-2	-	TGCGCCAGCAGCCGAGTGGAGGGGGCAGGATACTATAGCTACACCTTC	CASSRVEGAGYYSYTF
TRBD1	TRBV11-2	TRBJ2-7	-	TGTGCCAGCAGCTCAGGACAGGGTGGCCACGAACAGCACTTC	CASSSGQGGHEQHF
TRBD2	TRBV10-3	TRBJ2-1	-	TGTGCCATCAGTGTCCTACTAGCGGGAGGGTACAATGAGCAGTTCTTC	CAISVLLAGGYNEQFF
-	TRBV6-1	TRBJ2-1	-	TGTGCCAGCAACGTGGGACTTGTGGAATACAATGAGCAGTTCTTC	CASNVGLVEYNEQFF
TRBD2	TRBV5-5	TRBJ2-1	many	TGTGCCAGCAGCCGAGGTTTAGCGGGAGCGAGCAATGAGCAGTTCTTC	CASSRGLAGASNEQFF
TRBD2	TRBV19	TRBJ2-1	few	TGTGCCAGTAGTTTCCTAGCGGGAGCGGCGGATGAGCAGTTCTTC	CASSFLAGAADEQFF
-	TRBV6-5	TRBJ1-2	-	TGTGTCAGCAGCCAGACAACTAACTATGGATACACCTTC	CVSSQTTNYGYTF
-	TRBV6-2/TRBV6-3	TRBJ2-3	-	TGTGTCAGCAATACGAGGGATTCCCGGGACGGCACAGATACGCAGTATTTT	CVSNTRDSRDGTDTQYF
-	TRBV28	TRBJ2-7	medium-sized	TGTGCCAGCAGTTTGGGGACGGCGGGAGAGCAGTACTTC	CASSLGTAGEQYF
TRBD2	TRBV20-1	TRBJ2-1	many	TGCAGTGCGGCCGGGACTAGCGGGTACTACAATGAGCAGTTCTTC	CSAAGTSGYYNEQFF
-	TRBV6-1	TRBJ2-3	-	TGTGCCAGTAGTCAATTAGTGGGTTTAACCACAGATACTCAGTATTTT	CASSQLVGLTTDTQYF
TRBD1	TRBV6-1	TRBJ2-7	many	TGTGCCAGCAGTGGAAGGACAGGGCCCTCGGGCGAGCAGTACTTC	CASSGRTGPSGEQYF
-	TRBV12-3/TRBV12-4	TRBJ2-7	-	TGTGTCAGCAGTCGGGCGGGGACCCTACCCTCCTACGAGCAGTACTTC	CVSSRAGTLPSYEQYF
TRBD1	TRBV6-1	TRBJ2-2	many	TGTGCCAGCAGTGAGGGACAGGTGAACACCGGGGGGCTGTTTTTT	CASSEGQVNTGGLFF
TRBD2	TRBV4-1	TRBJ2-1	-	TGCGCCAGTAGCCAAGATCCCGCTAGCGGGGTACCGGATGAGCGGTTCTTC	CASSQDPASGVPDERFF
-	TRBV6-5	TRBJ1-2	-	TGTGCCAGTAGTTACCTGAGGGGAGGCAGGGACAATGGCTACACCTTC	CASSYLRGGRDNGYTF
TRBD2	TRBV11-2	TRBJ2-1	-	TGTGCCAGCAGCTCGCGCCCCAGCGGGAGTATCTATGGGCACTTCTTC	CASSSRPSGSIYGHFF
-	TRBV12-3/TRBV12-4	TRBJ2-5	-	TGTGCCAGCAGTTTGAGTGGAGAGACCCAGTACTTC	CASSLSGETQYF
TRBD2	TRBV7-9	TRBJ2-1	-	TGTGCTAGCAGCCCTCCTAGCGGCCACAAGTCAAGTGAGCAGTTCTTC	CASSPPSGHKSSEQFF
-	TRBV4-1	TRBJ2-7	-	TGCGCCAGCAGCCAAGGGGGAGACTGCGAGCAGTACTTC	CASSQGGDCEQYF
-	TRBV7-9	TRBJ2-1	-	TGTGTCAACAGCCGTGGGGACTTCCGCCACAATGAGCAGTTCTTC	CVNSRGDFRHNEQFF
TRBD2	TRBV10-3	TRBJ2-1	many	TGTGCCATCAGCGGGGTCCCGGGACTAGTCGGTGAGCAGTTCTTC	CAISGVPGLVGEQFF
-	TRBV29-1	TRBJ2-7	-	TGCGGCGTCCTGGACGTACCTGAGCAGTACTTC	CGVLDVPEQYF
-	TRBV11-1	TRBJ2-1	-	TGTGCCAGCAGCTTAGGTCTGGGACTCCCTACGCATGGGCAGTTCTTC	CASSLGLGLPTHGQFF
-	TRBV11-1	TRBJ2-7	many	TGTGCCAGCAGCTTAGACCTAGCGCGAATCTACGAGCAGTACTTC	CASSLDLARIYEQYF
-	TRBV7-9	TRBJ1-2	many	TGTGCCAGCAGCCCTACAACAGCCTATGGCTACACCTTC	CASSPTTAYGYTF
-	TRBV29-1	TRBJ2-7	-	-	CSVGPGNVYEQIF
-	TRBV30	TRBJ2-1	many	TGTGCCTGGAGTGTACGAGGCTACAATGAGCAGTTCTTC	CAWSVRGYNEQFF
-	TRBV6-5	TRBJ1-1	-	TGTGCCAACAGTTATGGGGGGGTGAACACTGAAGCTTTCTTT	CANSYGGVNTEAFF
-	TRBV29-1	TRBJ1-1	-	TGCATCGTTGGGAAGGGGAGCGTTGAAGCTTTCTTT	CIVGKGSVEAFF